The T cell receptor (beta chain) under discussion was sequenced for a study of CD8+CD57+ T cells in acquired aplastic anemia. Patients selected for sequencing had displayed CD8+CD57+ cell expansion by flow cytometry. Every patient was diagnosed with severe acquired aplastic anemia. Researchers used genomic DNA as the template to profile TCR beta VDJ and CDR3. From the reads, TCRdb called clonotypes with MiXCR, one entry per CDR3 protein. This table holds about 160,000 distinct CDR3 sequences, over 40% found once. Germline CDR1 reads DFQATT; CDR2 reads SNEGSKA (reference sequence). The CDR3 length is 14 residues. The V and J ends lost 5 bases and 2 bases, in that order; junction bases with no gene match: 8. This clonotype was found many times.

The TCR sequence derives from a human donor with aplastic anemia. Sequenced: sorted CD4+, CD8+, or CD8+CD57+ T cells (not recorded which) from PBMCs. V gene TRBV20-1 combines with J gene TRBJ2-5; 7 bases align to TRBD2. The chain's CDR3 is CSAGGEGGQETQYF. The CDR3 bases are TGCAGTGCTGGGGGGGAGGGAGGGCAAGAGACCCAGTACTTC.